This T cell receptor beta chain was observed in a study of response to subunit inactivated influenza vaccine (dated by TCRdb to the late 2010s). Regarding the study in general: Deep quantitative profiling of the T cell receptor repertoire was used in the study to follow responses to a trivalent subunit inactivated influenza vaccine. The full study reports these points: The authors suggested that each seasonal influenza vaccination may recruit only a limited number of new T cells.

The CDR3 contains 14 residues, cysteine and phenylalanine counted. Of the read, only the CDR3 DNA is kept; its 42 bases are in frame from base 1. V is pruned by 5 bases and J by 3 bases, leaving 8 bases of the junction without a gene match. CDR1 DFQATT and CDR2 SNEGSKA were looked up in the germline V gene (reference sequence). The library was obtained by RT-PCR. TCRdb names Illumina HiSeq 2500 as the instrument used. TCRdb trimmed the raw reads at Q25, called clones with MiXCR and kept productive beta chains. For every CDR3 protein sequence, its rows merge into one entry that carries the most common genes and DNA. The sample has approximately 570,000 distinct CDR3 sequences on record, less than 8% of them singletons. The ten largest clonotypes hold roughly 13% of the sample. This clonotype was detected many times. Its recognized antigen is unknown. Base qualities are not at hand, and no much larger clone is one base apart.

The V gene is TRBV20-1 and the J gene is TRBJ1-1; 8 bases in the middle match TRBD1. This receptor was taken from a man aged 45 to 75 who received an inactivated influenza vaccine. Donor details come from another sample of the same person, matched by shared clones. The sample was PBMCs from blood, taken roughly 24 months after vaccination. The DNA sequence is given as TGCAGTGCTGGCGACAGGGGAGGGTACACTGAAGCTTTCTTT. The resulting protein is CSAGDRGGYTEAFF.